This T cell receptor beta chain was recorded in a study of neurological immune-mediated disorders. The CDR3 is made up of 12 amino acids. Trimming cost V 5 bases and J 0 bases, with 4 bases left between them. CDR1 is SEHNR and CDR2 is FQNEAQ in the germline V gene (reference sequence). The cells used in sorted libraries, CD4+ or CD8+ T cells, numbered some 1 million. TCRdb re-called the 5' RACE reads through MiXCR, storing one row per CDR3 protein. The top ten hold around a quarter of the sample, which has more than 25,000 distinct CDR3 sequences, under 5% seen once. This clonotype was found many times.

The chain has TRBV7-9 and TRBJ1-1; D is uncertain. Specimen: CD4+ T cells from blood. The receptor's source is a woman aged 40-49 years in good health. CDR3 in amino acids: CASSGMNTEAFF. For the CDR3, the DNA is TGTGCCAGCAGCGGTATGAACACTGAAGCTTTCTTT.